This T cell receptor (beta chain) was sequenced during a study of blood T cell repertoires in COVID-19. Germline lookup yields CDR1 SEHNR and CDR2 FQNEAQ (reference sequence). The CDR3 runs to 15 residues. V lost 5 bases and J 6 bases, leaving 16 bases between the germline ends. Clones were read by immunoSEQ multiplex PCR, and TCRdb kept only the in-frame ones, dropping some. The repertoire holds over 200,000 clones, with approximately 83% as singletons. Input material: peripheral blood. This chain uses TRBV7-9 with TRBJ2-2; TRBD2 is a possible D gene (5 bases). This clonotype was sampled from a woman in her 30s who had recovered from COVID-19. The CDR3 bases are TGTGCCAGCAGCCCCGGATTTGCGAGGGCCGGGGAGCTGTTTTTT. Translating it yields CASSPGFARAGELFF.